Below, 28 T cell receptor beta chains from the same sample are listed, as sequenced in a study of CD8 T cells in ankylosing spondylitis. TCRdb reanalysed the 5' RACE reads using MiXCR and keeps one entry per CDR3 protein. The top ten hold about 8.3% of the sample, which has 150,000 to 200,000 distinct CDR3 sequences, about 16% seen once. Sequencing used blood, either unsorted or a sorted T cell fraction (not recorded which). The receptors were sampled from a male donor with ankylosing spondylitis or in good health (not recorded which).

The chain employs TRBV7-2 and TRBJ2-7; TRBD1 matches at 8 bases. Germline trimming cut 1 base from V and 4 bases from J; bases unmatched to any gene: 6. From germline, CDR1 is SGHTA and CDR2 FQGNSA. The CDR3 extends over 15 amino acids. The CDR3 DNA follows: TGTGCCAGCAGCTTAGTGTCAGGGGGCAGATACGAGCAGTACTTC. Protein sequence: CASSLVSGGRYEQYF.

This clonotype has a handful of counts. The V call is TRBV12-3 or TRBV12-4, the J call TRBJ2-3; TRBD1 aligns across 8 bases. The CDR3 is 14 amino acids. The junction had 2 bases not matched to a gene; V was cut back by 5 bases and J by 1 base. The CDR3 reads CASSETGGTDTQYF. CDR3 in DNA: TGTGCCAGCAGTGAGACAGGGGGCACAGATACGCAGTATTTT.

The CDR3 is CASSLGPQGHEKLFF. Here the CDR3 DNA reads TGTGCCAGCAGTCTCGGGCCCCAAGGGCATGAAAAACTGTTTTTT. The V and J genes are TRBV6-1 and TRBJ1-4; D ambiguous. V lost 5 bases and J lost 6, with 16 bases in between. The germline CDR1 and CDR2 sequences are MNHNS and SASEGT. The CDR3 extends over 15 amino acids.

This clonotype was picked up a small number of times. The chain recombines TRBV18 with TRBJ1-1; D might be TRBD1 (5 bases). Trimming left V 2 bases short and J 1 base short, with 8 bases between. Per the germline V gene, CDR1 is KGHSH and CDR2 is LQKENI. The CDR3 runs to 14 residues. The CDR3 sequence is CASSPEDRNTEAFF. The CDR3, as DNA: TGTGCCAGCTCACCAGAAGACAGGAACACTGAAGCTTTCTTT. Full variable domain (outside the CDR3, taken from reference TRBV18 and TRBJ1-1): NAGVMQNPRHLVRRRGQEARLRCSPMKGHSHVYWYRQLPEEGLKFMVYLQKENIIDESGMPKERFSAEFPKEGPSILRIQQVVRGDSAAYFCASSPEDRNTEAFFGQGTRLTVV.

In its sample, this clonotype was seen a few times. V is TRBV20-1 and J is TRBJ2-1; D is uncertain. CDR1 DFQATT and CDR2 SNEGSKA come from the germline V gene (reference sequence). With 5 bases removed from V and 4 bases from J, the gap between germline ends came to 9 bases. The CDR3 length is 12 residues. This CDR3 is CSASFGYNEQFF. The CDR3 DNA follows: TGCAGTGCTTCTTTTGGTTACAATGAGCAGTTCTTC.

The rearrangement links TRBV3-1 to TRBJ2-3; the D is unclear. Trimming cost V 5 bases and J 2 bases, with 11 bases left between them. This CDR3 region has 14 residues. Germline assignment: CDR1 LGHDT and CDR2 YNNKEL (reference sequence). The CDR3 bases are TGTGCCAGCAGCTACTCTGGGGACACAGATACGCAGTATTTT. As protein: CASSYSGDTDTQYF.

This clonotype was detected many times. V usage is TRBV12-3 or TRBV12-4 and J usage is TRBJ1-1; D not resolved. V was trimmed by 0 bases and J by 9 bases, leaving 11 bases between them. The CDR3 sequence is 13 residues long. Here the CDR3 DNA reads TGTGCCAGCAGTTTAGCGCATGGCGGTAAAGCTTTCTTT. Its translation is CASSLAHGGKAFF.

CDR3 nucleotides: TGTGCCAGCAGTCTCGAAAATCATCAGAACGAGCAGTACTTC. Translating gives CASSLENHQNEQYF. The chain combines TRBV27 with TRBJ2-7; D remains ambiguous. V was shortened by 5 bases and J by 5 bases, with 16 bases between the two germline ends. CDR1 is MNHEY, CDR2 SMNVEV, per germline (reference sequence). The CDR3 extends over 14 amino acids.

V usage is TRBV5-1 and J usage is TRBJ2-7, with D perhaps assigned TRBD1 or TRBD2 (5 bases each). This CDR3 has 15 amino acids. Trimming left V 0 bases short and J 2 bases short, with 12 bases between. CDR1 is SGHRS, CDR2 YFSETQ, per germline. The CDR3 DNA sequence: TGCGCCAGCAGCTTGGCAACCGGGACCACCTACGAGCAGTACTTC. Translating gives CASSLATGTTYEQYF.

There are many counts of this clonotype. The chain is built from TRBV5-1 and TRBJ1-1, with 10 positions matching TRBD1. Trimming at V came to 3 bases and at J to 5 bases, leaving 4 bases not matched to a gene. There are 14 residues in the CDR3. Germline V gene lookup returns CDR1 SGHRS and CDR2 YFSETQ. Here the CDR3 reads CASSSWTGGTEAFF. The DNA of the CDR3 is TGCGCCAGCAGCTCCTGGACAGGGGGAACTGAAGCTTTCTTT.

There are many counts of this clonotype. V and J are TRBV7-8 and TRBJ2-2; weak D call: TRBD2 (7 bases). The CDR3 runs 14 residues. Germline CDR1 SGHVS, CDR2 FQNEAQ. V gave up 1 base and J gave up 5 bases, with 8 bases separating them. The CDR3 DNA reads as TGTGCCAGCAGCTTAGAGGGGGGGACCGGGGAGCTGTTTTTT. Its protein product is CASSLEGGTGELFF.

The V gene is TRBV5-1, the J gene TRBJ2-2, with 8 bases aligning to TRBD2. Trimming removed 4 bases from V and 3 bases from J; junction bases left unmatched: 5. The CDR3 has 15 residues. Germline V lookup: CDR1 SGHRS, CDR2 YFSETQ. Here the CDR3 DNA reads TGCGCCAGCAGCAGGAGTAGCGGGGACACCGGGGAGCTGTTTTTT. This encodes CASSRSSGDTGELFF.

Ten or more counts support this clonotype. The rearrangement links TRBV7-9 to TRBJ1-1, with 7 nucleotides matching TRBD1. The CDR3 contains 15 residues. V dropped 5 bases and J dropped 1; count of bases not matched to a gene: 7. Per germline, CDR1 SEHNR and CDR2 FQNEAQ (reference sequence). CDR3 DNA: TGTGCCAGCAGCCAATCGGGACAGAGGAACACTGAAGCTTTCTTT. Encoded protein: CASSQSGQRNTEAFF.

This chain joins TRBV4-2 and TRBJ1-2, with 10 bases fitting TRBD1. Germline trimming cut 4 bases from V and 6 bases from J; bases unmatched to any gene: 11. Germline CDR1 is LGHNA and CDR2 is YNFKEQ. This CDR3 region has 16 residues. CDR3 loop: CASSLYSDRGDHGYTF. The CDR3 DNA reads TGTGCCAGCAGCCTCTACTCGGACAGGGGGGATCATGGCTACACCTTC.

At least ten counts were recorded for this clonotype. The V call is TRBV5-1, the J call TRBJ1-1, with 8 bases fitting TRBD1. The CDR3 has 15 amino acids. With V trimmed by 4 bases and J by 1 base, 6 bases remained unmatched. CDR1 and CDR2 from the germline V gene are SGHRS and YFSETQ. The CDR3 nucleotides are TGCGCCAGCAGCGGTGGACAGGGTAGGAACACTGAAGCTTTCTTT. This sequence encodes CASSGGQGRNTEAFF.

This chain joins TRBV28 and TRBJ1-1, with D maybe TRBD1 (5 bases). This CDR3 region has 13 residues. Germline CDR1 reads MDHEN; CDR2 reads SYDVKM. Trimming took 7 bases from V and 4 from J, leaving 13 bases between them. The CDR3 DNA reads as TGTGCCAGCACCATATGGGACGGCACTGAAGCTTTCTTT. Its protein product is CASTIWDGTEAFF.

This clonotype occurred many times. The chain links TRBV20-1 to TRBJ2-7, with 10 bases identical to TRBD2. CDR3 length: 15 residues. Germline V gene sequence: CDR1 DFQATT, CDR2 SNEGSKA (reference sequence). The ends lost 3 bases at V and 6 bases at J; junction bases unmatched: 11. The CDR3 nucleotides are TGCAGTGCTAGGACTAGCGGGTTAGGTGGCTCCGAGCAGTACTTC. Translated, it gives CSARTSGLGGSEQYF.

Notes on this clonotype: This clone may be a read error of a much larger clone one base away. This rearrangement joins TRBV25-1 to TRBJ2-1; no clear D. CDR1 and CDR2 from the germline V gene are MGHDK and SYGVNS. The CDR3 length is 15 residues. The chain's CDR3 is CASNEGLRSYNEQFF. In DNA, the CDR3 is TGTGCCAGCAATGAAGGGTTACGCTCCTACAATGAGCAGTTCTTC.

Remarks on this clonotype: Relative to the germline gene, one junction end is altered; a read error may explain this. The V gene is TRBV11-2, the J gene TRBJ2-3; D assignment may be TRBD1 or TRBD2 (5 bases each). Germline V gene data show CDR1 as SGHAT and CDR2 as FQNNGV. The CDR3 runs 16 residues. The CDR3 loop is CANSFVGGPFSDTQYF. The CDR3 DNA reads TGTGCCAACAGCTTCGTTGGGGGACCCTTTTCCGATACGCAGTATTTT.

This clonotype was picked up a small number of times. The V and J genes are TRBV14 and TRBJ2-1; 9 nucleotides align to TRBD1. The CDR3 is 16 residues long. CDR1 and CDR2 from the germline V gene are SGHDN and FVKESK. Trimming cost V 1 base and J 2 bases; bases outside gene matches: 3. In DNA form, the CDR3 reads TGTGCCAGCAGCCAAGCCGGGACAGGGCCCTACAATGAGCAGTTCTTC. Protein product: CASSQAGTGPYNEQFF.

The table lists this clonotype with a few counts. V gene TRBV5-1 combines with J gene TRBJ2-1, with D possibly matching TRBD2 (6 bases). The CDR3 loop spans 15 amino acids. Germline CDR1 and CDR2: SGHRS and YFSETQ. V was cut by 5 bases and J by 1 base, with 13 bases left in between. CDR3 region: CASRPRAGSYNEQFF. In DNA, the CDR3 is TGCGCCAGCAGGCCCCGGGCGGGATCCTACAATGAGCAGTTCTTC.

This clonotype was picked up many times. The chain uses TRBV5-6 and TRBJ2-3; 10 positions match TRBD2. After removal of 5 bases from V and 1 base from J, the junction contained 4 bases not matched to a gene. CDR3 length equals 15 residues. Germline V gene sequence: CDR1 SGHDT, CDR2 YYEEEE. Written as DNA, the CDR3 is TGTGCCAGCAGGGTAACTAGCGGGGGCACAGATACGCAGTATTTT. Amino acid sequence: CASRVTSGGTDTQYF.

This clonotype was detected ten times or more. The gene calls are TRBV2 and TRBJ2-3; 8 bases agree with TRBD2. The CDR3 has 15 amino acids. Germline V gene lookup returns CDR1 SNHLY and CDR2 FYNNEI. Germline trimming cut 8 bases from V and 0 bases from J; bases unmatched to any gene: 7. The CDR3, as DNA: TGTGCCAGCCCGACTAGCGCGGCTAGCACAGATACGCAGTATTTT. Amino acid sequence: CASPTSAASTDTQYF. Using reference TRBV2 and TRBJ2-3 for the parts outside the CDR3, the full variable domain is EPEVTQTPSHQVTQMGQEVILRCVPISNHLYFYWYRQILGQKVEFLVSFYNNEISEKSEIFDDQFSVERPDGSNFTLKIRSTKLEDSAMYFCASPTSAASTDTQYFGPGTRLTVL.

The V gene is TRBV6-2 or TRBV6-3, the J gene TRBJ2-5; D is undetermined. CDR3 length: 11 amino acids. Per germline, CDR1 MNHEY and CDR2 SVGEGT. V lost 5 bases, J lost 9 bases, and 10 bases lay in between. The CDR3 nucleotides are TGTGCCAGCAGTACTACGGACGCCCAGTACTTC. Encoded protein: CASSTTDAQYF.

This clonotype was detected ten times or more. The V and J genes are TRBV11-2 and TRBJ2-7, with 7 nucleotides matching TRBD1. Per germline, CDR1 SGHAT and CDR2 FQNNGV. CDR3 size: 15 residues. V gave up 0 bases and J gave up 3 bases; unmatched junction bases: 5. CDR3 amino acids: CASSLDIGTVYEQYF. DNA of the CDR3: TGTGCCAGCAGCTTAGATATCGGGACAGTCTACGAGCAGTACTTC.

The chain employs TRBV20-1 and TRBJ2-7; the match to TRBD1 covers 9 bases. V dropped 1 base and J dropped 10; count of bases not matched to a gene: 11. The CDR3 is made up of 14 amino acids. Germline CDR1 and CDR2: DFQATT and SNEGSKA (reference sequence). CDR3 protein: CSARVPGQGFYQYF. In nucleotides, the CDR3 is TGCAGTGCTAGAGTCCCGGGACAGGGATTTTACCAGTACTTC.

DNA of the CDR3: TGTGCCAGCTCAACACTAGCGGGAGTCGGAGAGACCCAGTACTTC. Translated: CASSTLAGVGETQYF. V and J are TRBV18 and TRBJ2-5; 11 positions agree with TRBD2. Germline trimming cut 5 bases from V and 4 bases from J; bases unmatched to any gene: 6. The V gene's germline CDR1 is KGHSH and CDR2 LQKENI. The CDR3 runs 15 residues.

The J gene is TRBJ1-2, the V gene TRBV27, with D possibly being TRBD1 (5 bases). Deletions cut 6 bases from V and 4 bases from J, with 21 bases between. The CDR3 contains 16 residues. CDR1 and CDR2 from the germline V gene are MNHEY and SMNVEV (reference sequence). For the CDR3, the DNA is TGTGCCAGCAGCCTGGGTGAGGGGTTCAGTACCTATGGCTACACCTTC. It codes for CASSLGEGFSTYGYTF.